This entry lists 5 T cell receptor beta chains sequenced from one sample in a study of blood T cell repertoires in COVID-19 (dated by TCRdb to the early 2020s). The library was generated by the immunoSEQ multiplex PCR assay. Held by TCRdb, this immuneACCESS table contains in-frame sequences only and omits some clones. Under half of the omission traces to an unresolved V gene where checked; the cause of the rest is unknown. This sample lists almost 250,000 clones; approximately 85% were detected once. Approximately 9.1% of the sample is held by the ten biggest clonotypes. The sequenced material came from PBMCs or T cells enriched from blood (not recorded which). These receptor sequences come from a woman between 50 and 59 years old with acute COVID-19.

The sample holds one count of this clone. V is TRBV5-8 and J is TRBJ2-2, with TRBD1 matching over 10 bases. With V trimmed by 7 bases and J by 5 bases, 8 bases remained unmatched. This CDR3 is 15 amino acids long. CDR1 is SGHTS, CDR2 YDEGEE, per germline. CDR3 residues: CASRDRGSVTGELFF. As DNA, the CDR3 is TGTGCCAGCCGGGACAGGGGTTCTGTTACCGGGGAGCTGTTTTTT.

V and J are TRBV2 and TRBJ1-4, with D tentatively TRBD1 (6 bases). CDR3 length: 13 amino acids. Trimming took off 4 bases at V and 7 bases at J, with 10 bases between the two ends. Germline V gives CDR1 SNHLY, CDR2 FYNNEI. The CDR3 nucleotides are TGTGCCAGCAGTGTCATACAGGGTGAAAAACTGTTTTTT. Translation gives CASSVIQGEKLFF.

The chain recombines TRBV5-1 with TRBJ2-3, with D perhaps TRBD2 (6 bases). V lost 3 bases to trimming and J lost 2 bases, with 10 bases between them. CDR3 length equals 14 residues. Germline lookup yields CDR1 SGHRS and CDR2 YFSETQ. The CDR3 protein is CASSSTSFTDTQYF. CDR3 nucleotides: TGCGCCAGCAGCTCGACTAGTTTCACAGATACGCAGTATTTT.

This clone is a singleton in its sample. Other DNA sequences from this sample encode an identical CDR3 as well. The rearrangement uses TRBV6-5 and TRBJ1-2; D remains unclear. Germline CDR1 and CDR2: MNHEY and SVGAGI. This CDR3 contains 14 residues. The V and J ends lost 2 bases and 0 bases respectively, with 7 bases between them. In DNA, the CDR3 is TGTGCCAGCAGTTACCTCGGTTCTAACTATGGCTACACCTTC. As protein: CASSYLGSNYGYTF.

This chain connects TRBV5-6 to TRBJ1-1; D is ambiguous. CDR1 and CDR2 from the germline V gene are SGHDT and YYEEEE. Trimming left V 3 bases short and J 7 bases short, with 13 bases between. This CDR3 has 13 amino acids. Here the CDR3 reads CASSSVFGVEAFF. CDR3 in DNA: TGTGCCAGCAGCTCGGTCTTCGGGGTTGAAGCTTTCTTT. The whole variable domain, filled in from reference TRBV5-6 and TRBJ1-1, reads DAGVTQSPTHLIKTRGQQVTLRCSPKSGHDTVSWYQQALGQGPQFIFQYYEEEERQRGNFPDRFSGHQFPNYSSELNVNALLLGDSALYLCASSSVFGVEAFFGQGTRLTVV.